The next 26 T cell receptor beta chains were all read from a single sample in a study of long-term antiretroviral therapy in people with HIV (dated by TCRdb to about 2022). The immunoSEQ hsTCRB v3.0 assay was used at survey level resolution to sequence the TRB variable region. TCRdb provides this immuneACCESS table in a form limited to in-frame rearrangements. Some clones are lacking; in checked studies, under half of them reflect an unresolved V gene, and why the rest are absent is not known. The sample contains 30,000 to 40,000 clones, 70% to 80% of them found a single time. The top ten clones comprise under 8.5% of the sample. The sample in question was unsorted PBMCs, obtained 2 years after starting antiretroviral therapy. The origin of the receptors is a woman between 45 and 65 years old with HIV.

This clone has more than one count but fewer than ten. The rearrangement links TRBV30 to TRBJ1-5; D gene ambiguous. Germline lookup yields CDR1 GTSNPN and CDR2 SVGIG (reference sequence). The CDR3 spans 13 residues. V lost 4 bases, J lost 1 base, and 8 bases lay in between. In DNA form, the CDR3 reads TGTGCCTGGACGGATAGGAGCAATCAGCCCCAGCATTTT. It translates to CAWTDRSNQPQHF.

V is TRBV7-9 and J is TRBJ2-1, with a possible D match to TRBD2 (6 bases). Germline loops: CDR1 SEHNR, CDR2 FQNEAQ (reference sequence). This CDR3 is built from 14 residues. Trimming removed 5 bases at V and 9 bases at J, with 17 bases between. Written as DNA, the CDR3 is TGTGCCAGCAGCCAAAGGGACTCAGCCGCTGAGCAGTTCTTC. It encodes CASSQRDSAAEQFF.

This rearrangement joins TRBV5-6 to TRBJ1-2; D is unresolved. The V gene's germline CDR1 is SGHDT and CDR2 YYEEEE. Trimming stripped 0 bases from V and 4 bases from J, with 4 bases between. CDR3 length equals 12 residues. This CDR3 is CASSLETYGYTF. CDR3 bases: TGTGCCAGCAGCTTGGAGACCTATGGCTACACCTTC.

This chain joins TRBV19 and TRBJ1-5, with D unclear. CDR1 is LNHDA and CDR2 is SQIVND in the germline V gene (reference sequence). This CDR3 spans 15 amino acids. Trimming left V 2 bases short and J 0 bases short, with 8 bases between. CDR3 nucleotide sequence: TGTGCCAGTAGTATATCGGCAGGTAGCAATCAGCCCCAGCATTTT. Its translation: CASSISAGSNQPQHF.

Only a few counts were recorded for this clone. V usage is TRBV5-8 and J usage is TRBJ1-6, with a possible D match to TRBD1 (5 bases). This CDR3 contains 14 residues. Trimming removed 2 bases from V and 6 bases from J, with 9 bases in between. The V gene's germline CDR1 is SGHTS and CDR2 YDEGEE. The CDR3 DNA reads TGTGCCAGCAGCTTTAGACAGTCTAATTCACCCCTCCACTTT. It codes for CASSFRQSNSPLHF. Full variable domain (remainder filled in from reference TRBV5-8 and TRBJ1-6): EAGVTQSPTHLIKTRGQQATLRCSPISGHTSVYWYQQALGLGLQFLLWYDEGEERNRGNFPPRFSGRQFPNYSSELNVNALELEDSALYLCASSFRQSNSPLHFGNGTRLTVT.

This clone was counted a few times. The J gene is TRBJ1-2, the V gene TRBV10-3; maybe TRBD1 (5 bases). V was trimmed by 8 bases and J by 3 bases, leaving 10 bases between them. This CDR3 region has 12 residues. The germline gives CDR1 ENHRY, CDR2 SYGVKD. The CDR3 DNA reads as TGTGCCATCGGGACGGGGGACTATGGCTACACCTTC. Its translation is CAIGTGDYGYTF.

The rearrangement links TRBV18 to TRBJ2-2; D is perhaps TRBD2 (5 bases). The germline V and J ends were trimmed by 5 bases and 0 bases, with 13 bases remaining between them. The CDR3 totals 16 residues. Germline CDR1 KGHSH, CDR2 LQKENI. The CDR3 loop is CASSTSGNPNTGELFF. The CDR3 coding sequence is TGTGCCAGCTCAACCTCGGGAAATCCGAACACCGGGGAGCTGTTTTTT.

The chain is built from TRBV27 and TRBJ1-2, with no clear D. The V gene lost 3 bases and the J gene lost 4 bases, with 6 bases spanning the gap. CDR1 is MNHEY, CDR2 SMNVEV, per germline (reference sequence). This CDR3 comprises 12 residues. CDR3 protein: CASSFRSYGYTF. CDR3 sequence (DNA): TGTGCCAGCAGTTTTCGGTCCTATGGCTACACCTTC.

The chain combines TRBV14 with TRBJ1-2, with 7 bases that match TRBD1. CDR1 SGHDN and CDR2 FVKESK come from the germline V gene. The CDR3 spans 16 residues. V was pared by 4 bases and J by 2 bases, with 10 bases of the junction left unmatched. As DNA, the CDR3 is TGTGCCAGCAGCCCAGTCTTAGGACAGGTCAACTATGGCTACACCTTC. This codes for CASSPVLGQVNYGYTF.

The chain joins TRBV6-1 to TRBJ2-7; possible D gene TRBD2, 6 bases. CDR1 is MNHNS, CDR2 SASEGT, per germline. V lost 4 bases to trimming and J lost 6 bases, with 13 bases between them. CDR3 length: 13 residues. The CDR3 loop reads CASSATSSGEQYV. CDR3 nucleotide sequence: TGTGCCAGCAGTGCGACTAGTAGTGGCGAGCAGTACGTC.

The J gene is TRBJ2-4, the V gene TRBV27; no reliable D call. The CDR3 runs 14 residues. The V and J ends lost 6 bases and 5 bases respectively, with 14 bases between them. Germline V gene sequence: CDR1 MNHEY, CDR2 SMNVEV (reference sequence). The CDR3 loop is CASSLKALENIQYF. The CDR3 DNA reads TGTGCCAGCAGCCTTAAAGCCCTCGAAAACATTCAGTACTTC.

This clone was seen a few times. This CDR3 is CASSERLDRVFYTF. The CDR3 DNA sequence: TGTGCCAGCAGTGAAAGGTTAGACAGGGTATTCTACACCTTC. The chain employs TRBV6-1 and TRBJ1-2; 7 nucleotides match TRBD1. Germline V gives CDR1 MNHNS, CDR2 SASEGT. J gave up 10 bases and V 2 bases, and 10 bases lay outside the gene matches. This CDR3 has 14 amino acids.

The chain has TRBV12-5 and TRBJ1-4; 8 bases map to TRBD1. Germline V lookup: CDR1 LGHNT, CDR2 FRNRAP. The CDR3 covers 20 residues. Trimming cost V 0 bases and J 5 bases; bases outside gene matches: 17. CDR3 sequence reads: CASGLVPLGTGVSKNEKLFF. The CDR3 region has the DNA TGTGCTAGTGGTTTGGTTCCATTGGGGACAGGAGTTAGCAAAAATGAAAAACTGTTTTTT.

The V gene is TRBV19, the J gene TRBJ1-2, with unresolved D. With 5 bases removed from V and 4 bases from J, the gap between germline ends came to 14 bases. Germline CDR1 and CDR2: LNHDA and SQIVND (reference sequence). This CDR3 is built from 14 residues. In nucleotides, the CDR3 is TGTGCCAGTAGTCTCCCGGCAGAGAGCTATGGCTACACCTTC. It is translated as CASSLPAESYGYTF.

V usage is TRBV6-5 and J usage is TRBJ2-7, with a tentative D call TRBD1 (6 bases). V shed 5 bases and J shed 3 bases, with 8 bases lying between them. This CDR3 is 12 amino acids long. Germline-derived CDR1 and CDR2 are MNHEY and SVGAGI. The CDR3 spells CASSVQGYEQYV. The DNA for the CDR3 is TGTGCCAGCAGTGTACAGGGCTACGAGCAGTACGTC.

The chain recombines TRBV6-4 with TRBJ2-2, with 8 bases lining up with TRBD2. The V and J ends lost 2 bases and 4 bases, in that order; junction bases with no gene match: 6. This CDR3 is 16 amino acids long. CDR1 is MRHNA, CDR2 SNTAGT, per germline. The CDR3 nucleotides are TGTGCCAGCAGTGACCGACCCGGGAGGGCCACCGGGGAGCTGTTTTTT. Its translation is CASSDRPGRATGELFF.

The chain couples TRBV5-1 to TRBJ2-5, with 8 bases identical to TRBD2. The CDR3 has 14 amino acids. The germline gives CDR1 SGHRS, CDR2 YFSETQ. The V and J ends lost 4 bases and 4 bases, in that order; junction bases with no gene match: 6. CDR3 protein: CASSRAGGSETQYF. The CDR3 region has the DNA TGCGCCAGCAGCCGGGCGGGGGGCTCAGAGACCCAGTACTTC.

J is TRBJ1-4 and V is TRBV5-1; D unclear. The germline V and J ends were trimmed by 5 bases and 0 bases, with 8 bases remaining between them. Germline CDR1 reads SGHRS; CDR2 reads YFSETQ. This CDR3 region has 14 residues. The CDR3 DNA follows: TGCGCCAGCAGTCCAGGCTCAACTAATGAAAAACTGTTTTTT. It yields the protein CASSPGSTNEKLFF.

This chain joins TRBV15 and TRBJ2-1; D is undetermined. Between the trimmed V and J ends, which lost 6 bases and 8 bases, there was a span of 11 bases. Per the germline V gene, CDR1 is LNHNV and CDR2 is YYDKDF (reference sequence). The CDR3 has 12 residues. The CDR3: CATRSRVHEQFF. As DNA, the CDR3 is TGTGCCACCAGGTCAAGGGTCCATGAGCAGTTCTTC.

This clone was detected once. The chain's CDR3 is CASSFPGSSGNTIYF. Written as DNA, the CDR3 is TGTGCCAGCAGTTTCCCGGGCTCCTCTGGAAACACCATATATTTT. This rearrangement joins TRBV28 to TRBJ1-3; D call uncertain. The germline V gene has CDR1 MDHEN and CDR2 SYDVKM. The CDR3 is 15 residues long. V was trimmed by 3 bases and J by 0 bases, leaving 9 bases between them.

The rearrangement joins TRBV5-4 to TRBJ1-2, with TRBD1 matching 7 bases. The CDR3 length is 13 residues. Germline trimming cut 3 bases from V and 4 bases from J; bases unmatched to any gene: 3. Looked up from germline, CDR1 is SGHNT and CDR2 is YYREEE (reference sequence). The CDR3 DNA reads as TGTGCCAGCAGCTCGGGACAGCCCTATGGCTACACCTTC. Its translation: CASSSGQPYGYTF. Full variable domain (missing parts from reference TRBV5-4 and TRBJ1-2): ETGVTQSPTHLIKTRGQQVTLRCSSQSGHNTVSWYQQALGQGPQFIFQYYREEENGRGNFPPRFSGLQFPNYSSELNVNALELDDSALYLCASSSGQPYGYTFGSGTRLTVV.

The genes are TRBV4-1 and TRBJ1-1, with 7 positions matching TRBD1. The CDR3 runs 15 residues. CDR1 and CDR2 from the germline V gene are MGHRA and YSYEKL. J was trimmed by 6 bases and V by 1 base; bases with no gene match: 8. Here the CDR3 reads CASSQVEGGLAEAFF. The CDR3 DNA sequence: TGCGCCAGCAGCCAAGTTGAAGGGGGCCTCGCTGAAGCTTTCTTT.

This clone was seen a few times. CDR3 nucleotide sequence: TGTGCCAGCAGCTTACCCAGGGGGCAGGGTGGCTACACCTTC. It is translated as CASSLPRGQGGYTF. This rearrangement joins TRBV7-2 to TRBJ1-2, with 8 bases that match TRBD1. The germline V gene has CDR1 SGHTA and CDR2 FQGNSA. The CDR3 extends over 14 amino acids. The V and J ends lost 2 bases and 7 bases, in that order; junction bases with no gene match: 6.

The V gene is TRBV6-5, the J gene TRBJ1-4; D not certain. Germline lookup yields CDR1 MNHEY and CDR2 SVGAGI. The V and J ends lost 5 bases and 8 bases respectively, with 15 bases between them. The CDR3 loop spans 14 amino acids. Here the CDR3 reads CASSQLISDEKLFF. The CDR3, as DNA: TGTGCCAGCAGTCAGCTTATATCGGACGAAAAACTGTTTTTT.

J is TRBJ2-3 and V is TRBV7-9; D is perhaps TRBD2 (5 bases). The CDR3 consists of 15 residues. CDR1 is SEHNR and CDR2 is FQNEAQ in the germline V gene (reference sequence). The V and J ends lost 3 bases and 6 bases respectively, with 16 bases between them. In nucleotides, the CDR3 is TGTGCCAGCAGCTTCCGGGCTCCGGGGTTCGATACGCAGTATTTT. Protein sequence: CASSFRAPGFDTQYF.

The V and J genes are TRBV30 and TRBJ1-6; D is unclear. Germline assignment: CDR1 GTSNPN and CDR2 SVGIG (reference sequence). The CDR3 contains 16 residues. Trimming took off 3 bases at V and 3 bases at J, with 15 bases between the two ends. The CDR3 DNA reads TGTGCCTGGAGGGCCGGCCAATCTTTCTATAATTCACCCCTCCACTTT. The encoded protein is CAWRAGQSFYNSPLHF. Full variable domain (missing parts from reference TRBV30 and TRBJ1-6): SQTIHQWPATLVQPVGSPLSLECTVEGTSNPNLYWYRQAAGRGLQLLFYSVGIGQISSEVPQNLSASRPQDRQFILSSKKLLLSDSGFYLCAWRAGQSFYNSPLHFGNGTRLTVT.